This TCR beta chain was obtained from a study of blood T cells in healthy people across ages. V trimming: 5 bases; J trimming: 1 base; junction bases outside the gene matches: 5. CDR1 and CDR2 from the germline V gene are MNHEY and SMNVEV (reference sequence). The CDR3 covers 17 residues. With a J-beta primer mix and a sample-barcoded 5' primer, a second PCR ran about 7 to 11 cycles. Each CDR3 protein gets one entry after TCRdb re-called the 5' RACE reads with MiXCR. Of about 1.8 million distinct CDR3 sequences in the sample, around 48% were seen once. Findings and limits, study-wide: It was held that the diversity estimates obtained from one million T cells were underestimates.

This clonotype was observed once. Its specificity is not known. The sequenced sample consisted of blood. The clonotype comes from a woman between 35 and 50 years old in good health. The chain employs TRBV27 and TRBJ1-6; 10 bases are shared with TRBD1. The CDR3 DNA reads as TGTGCCAGCAGTGGGGGGACAGGGGTATCCTATAATTCACCCCTCCACTTT. Protein: CASSGGTGVSYNSPLHF.